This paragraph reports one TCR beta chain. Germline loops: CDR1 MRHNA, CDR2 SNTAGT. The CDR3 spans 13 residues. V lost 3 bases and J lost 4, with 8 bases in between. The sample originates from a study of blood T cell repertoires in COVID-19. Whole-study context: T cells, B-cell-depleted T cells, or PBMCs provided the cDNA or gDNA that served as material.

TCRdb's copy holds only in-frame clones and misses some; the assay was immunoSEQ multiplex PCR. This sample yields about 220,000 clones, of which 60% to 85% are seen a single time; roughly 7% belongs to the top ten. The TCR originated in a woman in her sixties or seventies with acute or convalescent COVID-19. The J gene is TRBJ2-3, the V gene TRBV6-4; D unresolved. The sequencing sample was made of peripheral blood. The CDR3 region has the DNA TGTGCCAGCAGTGAACTATTCTCAGATACGCAGTATTTT. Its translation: CASSELFSDTQYF.